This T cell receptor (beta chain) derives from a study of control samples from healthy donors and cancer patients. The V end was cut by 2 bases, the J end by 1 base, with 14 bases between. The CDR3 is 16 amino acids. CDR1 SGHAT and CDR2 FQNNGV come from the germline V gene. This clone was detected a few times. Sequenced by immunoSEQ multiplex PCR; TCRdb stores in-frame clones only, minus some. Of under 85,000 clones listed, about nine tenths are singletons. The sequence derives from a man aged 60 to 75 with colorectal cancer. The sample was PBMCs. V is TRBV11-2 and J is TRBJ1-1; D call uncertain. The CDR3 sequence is CASSLQWQVGNTEAFF. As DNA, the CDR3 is TGTGCCAGCAGCTTACAATGGCAGGTTGGGAACACTGAAGCTTTCTTT.